Presented here are 32 T cell receptor beta chains from one specimen sequenced in a study of shared clonotypes between healthy human individuals. The protocol was immunoSEQ multiplex PCR, while the TCRdb copy is restricted to in-frame clones and leaves out a portion. The table lists over a million clones, under 99% of them singletons. Sequencing was performed on naive CD4+ T cells sorted from blood. Subset in this sample: CD45RA+ positively selected. Every receptor here comes from a man under 40 in good health.

This chain joins TRBV29-1 and TRBJ2-1; 7 nucleotides match TRBD2. CDR3 length equals 14 residues. Germline lookup yields CDR1 SQVTM and CDR2 ANQGSEA. V lost 4 bases, J lost 3 bases, and 6 bases stayed unmatched. The CDR3 loop is CSVVAGVRYNEQFF. CDR3 nucleotide sequence: TGCAGCGTTGTTGCGGGGGTACGCTACAATGAGCAGTTCTTC.

The chain uses TRBV7-8 and TRBJ1-5; D not certain. Germline values: CDR1 SGHVS, CDR2 FQNEAQ. Deletions cut 2 bases from V and 3 bases from J, with 8 bases between. The CDR3 contains 14 residues. The CDR3 protein is CASSLNPINQPQHF. The CDR3 nucleotides are TGTGCCAGCAGCTTAAACCCCATCAATCAGCCCCAGCATTTT.

In the case of this clone: The sample contains more than one DNA sequence encoding this CDR3. The rearrangement uses TRBV20-1 and TRBJ2-1; no reliable D call. This CDR3 spans 10 amino acids. CDR1 is DFQATT, CDR2 SNEGSKA, per germline (reference sequence). V was clipped by 5 bases and J by 3 bases, with 2 bases between them. CDR3 residues: CSAVYNEQFF. Written as DNA, the CDR3 is TGCAGTGCTGTCTACAATGAGCAGTTCTTC.

This rearrangement joins TRBV7-6 to TRBJ2-2; 10 bases fit TRBD2. The germline CDR1 and CDR2 sequences are SGHVS and FNYEAQ. Unmatched junction bases numbered 9, after V lost 3 bases and J lost 5 bases. CDR3 length equals 17 residues. The CDR3 sequence is CASSFPTGTSETGELFF. CDR3 bases: TGTGCCAGCAGCTTCCCAACCGGGACTAGCGAGACCGGGGAGCTGTTTTTT.

The gene calls are TRBV7-2 and TRBJ2-7, with D possibly being TRBD2 (6 bases). Germline V gene lookup returns CDR1 SGHTA and CDR2 FQGNSA. The CDR3 is 14 residues long. V lost 2 bases to trimming and J lost 7 bases, with 15 bases between them. Written as DNA, the CDR3 is TGTGCCAGCAGCTTATATGGCGGGACGGGAGAGCAGTACTTC. It codes for CASSLYGGTGEQYF.

The V call is TRBV4-1, the J call TRBJ2-7, with a weak D call TRBD2 (7 bases). The germline CDR1 and CDR2 sequences are MGHRA and YSYEKL. This CDR3 is built from 18 residues. V was cut by 0 bases and J by 2 bases, with 20 bases left in between. Here the CDR3 reads CASSQDGGAGGSTYEQYF. CDR3 nucleotides: TGCGCCAGCAGCCAAGATGGGGGGGCGGGCGGTTCTACCTACGAGCAGTACTTC.

As for this clone: Other DNA sequences in this specimen translate into the identical CDR3. The rearrangement links TRBV5-4 to TRBJ1-4; D unresolved. The germline CDR1 and CDR2 sequences are SGHNT and YYREEE (reference sequence). The CDR3 loop spans 13 amino acids. The V gene lost 4 bases and the J gene lost 0 bases, with 4 bases spanning the gap. The CDR3 nucleotides are TGTGCCAGCAGCATCGCAACTAATGAAAAACTGTTTTTT. It yields the protein CASSIATNEKLFF.

This chain links TRBV5-1 with TRBJ1-2, with TRBD1 as a possible D gene (6 bases). V lost 5 bases and J lost 8, with 19 bases in between. There are 14 residues in the CDR3. Germline V lookup: CDR1 SGHRS, CDR2 YFSETQ. In DNA form, the CDR3 reads TGCGCCAGCAGTCCGAATGGGGGCGCCGGGGGCTACACCTTC. This encodes CASSPNGGAGGYTF. The full variable domain, in which reference TRBV5-1 and TRBJ1-2 provide the parts outside the CDR3, is KAGVTQTPRYLIKTRGQQVTLSCSPISGHRSVSWYQQTPGQGLQFLFEYFSETQRNKGNFPGRFSGRQFSNSRSEMNVSTLELGDSALYLCASSPNGGAGGYTFGSGTRLTVV.

This clone was seen just once. V is TRBV2 and J is TRBJ2-7; D could derive from TRBD1 or TRBD2 (5 bases each). Germline values: CDR1 SNHLY, CDR2 FYNNEI. CDR3 length: 16 amino acids. The V end was cut by 7 bases, the J end by 3 bases, with 22 bases between. The CDR3 loop is CASKGSRDGRLYEQYF. The DNA for the CDR3 is TGTGCCAGCAAGGGGTCAAGGGACGGACGCCTCTACGAGCAGTACTTC.

Regarding this clone: One junction end does not reproduce the germline sequence, and a read error may be involved. CDR3 bases: TGCAGCGTTGAAGAGGGGACAGGGAGGTCCTACAATAAGCAGTTCTTC. Translating it yields CSVEEGTGRSYNKQFF. The rearrangement uses TRBV29-1 and TRBJ2-1; TRBD1 matches at 9 bases. The CDR3 has 16 amino acids. The V gene's germline CDR1 is SQVTM and CDR2 ANQGSEA.

The chain is built from TRBV2 and TRBJ2-5; 11 positions match TRBD2. The CDR3 covers 13 residues. Trimming removed 8 bases from V and 4 bases from J; junction bases left unmatched: 3. Germline V CDR1 and CDR2: SNHLY, FYNNEI. The CDR3 loop is CASRGLAGETQYF. Written as DNA, the CDR3 is TGTGCCAGCCGAGGACTAGCGGGAGAGACCCAGTACTTC. The full variable domain, completed using reference TRBV2 and TRBJ2-5, is EPEVTQTPSHQVTQMGQEVILRCVPISNHLYFYWYRQILGQKVEFLVSFYNNEISEKSEIFDDQFSVERPDGSNFTLKIRSTKLEDSAMYFCASRGLAGETQYFGPGTRLLVL.

The J gene is TRBJ2-2, the V gene TRBV2; 7 nucleotides agree with TRBD1. CDR1 and CDR2 from the germline V gene are SNHLY and FYNNEI. The V gene end was trimmed by 10 bases and the J gene end by 4 bases; junction bases not matched to a gene: 6. This CDR3 is 13 amino acids long. The DNA of the CDR3 is TGTGCCAACAAGGGACAGCGCACCGGGGAGCTGTTTTTT. It is translated as CANKGQRTGELFF. Based on the CDR3 plus reference TRBV2 and TRBJ2-2, the full variable domain is EPEVTQTPSHQVTQMGQEVILRCVPISNHLYFYWYRQILGQKVEFLVSFYNNEISEKSEIFDDQFSVERPDGSNFTLKIRSTKLEDSAMYFCANKGQRTGELFFGEGSRLTVL.

This clone was counted a single time. The rearrangement joins TRBV7-9 to TRBJ2-5, with no clear D. Trimming left V 1 base short and J 5 bases short, with 11 bases between. This CDR3 spans 14 amino acids. The germline gives CDR1 SEHNR, CDR2 FQNEAQ (reference sequence). CDR3 protein: CASSLGVSSETQYF. The CDR3 nucleotides read TGTGCCAGCAGCTTAGGGGTCAGTAGTGAGACCCAGTACTTC.

A word on this clone: This specimen includes other DNA sequences encoding the same CDR3. The genes are TRBV18 and TRBJ2-1, with D unresolved. Germline lookup yields CDR1 KGHSH and CDR2 LQKENI. CDR3 length: 13 amino acids. V shed 4 bases and J shed 0 bases, with 4 bases lying between them. In DNA form, the CDR3 reads TGTGCCAGCTCACTCAGCTCCTACAATGAGCAGTTCTTC. Its translation: CASSLSSYNEQFF.

In this sample, this clone turned up once. V and J are TRBV21-1 and TRBJ2-5; TRBD2 was called by the table and not checked on the DNA. TRBV21-1 is a pseudogene locus. The CDR3 totals 16 residues. CDR3 amino acids: CASSKWAGPNQETQYF. In nucleotides, the CDR3 is TGTGCCAGCAGCAAATGGGCGGGGCCGAACCAAGAGACCCAGTACTTC.

V and J are TRBV7-9 and TRBJ1-3; a possible D gene is TRBD1 (6 bases). The CDR3 has 14 residues. Per germline, CDR1 SEHNR and CDR2 FQNEAQ (reference sequence). Trimming stripped 5 bases from V and 2 bases from J, with 10 bases between. The CDR3 bases are TGTGCCAGCAGCCCGGACAGAGCTGGAAACACCATATATTTT. Translating it yields CASSPDRAGNTIYF.

This clone appeared a single time. The chain employs TRBV5-1 and TRBJ2-7, with 9 bases lining up with TRBD1. CDR3 size: 16 residues. V lost 0 bases to trimming and J lost 3 bases; unmatched junction nucleotides: 7. Germline assignment: CDR1 SGHRS and CDR2 YFSETQ. The CDR3 DNA is TGCGCCAGCAGCTTGGTCCCCGGGACAGGGATCTACGAGCAGTACTTC. Residues: CASSLVPGTGIYEQYF. Looking up the rest from reference TRBV5-1 and TRBJ2-7 gives the full variable domain: KAGVTQTPRYLIKTRGQQVTLSCSPISGHRSVSWYQQTPGQGLQFLFEYFSETQRNKGNFPGRFSGRQFSNSRSEMNVSTLELGDSALYLCASSLVPGTGIYEQYFGPGTRLTVT.

This rearrangement joins TRBV19 to TRBJ2-1; TRBD1 matches 7 bases. The CDR3 is 14 amino acids. Germline-derived CDR1 and CDR2 are LNHDA and SQIVND (reference sequence). The junction had 8 bases not matched to a gene; V was cut back by 4 bases and J by 8 bases. CDR3: CASSTTGISDEQFF. The CDR3 DNA reads TGTGCCAGTAGTACGACAGGGATTTCAGATGAGCAGTTCTTC.

The chain has TRBV5-4 and TRBJ1-1; D may be TRBD1 (5 bases). Trimming cost V 3 bases and J 0 bases, with 12 bases left between them. The CDR3 extends over 15 amino acids. The V gene's germline CDR1 is SGHNT and CDR2 YYREEE (reference sequence). The CDR3 protein is CASSSLTVLNTEAFF. The CDR3, as DNA: TGTGCCAGCAGCTCCCTGACAGTCTTGAACACTGAAGCTTTCTTT.

This rearrangement joins TRBV6-5 to TRBJ2-7, with 8 bases lining up with TRBD1. The CDR3 is 15 amino acids. Trimming removed 5 bases from V and 9 bases from J; junction bases left unmatched: 15. Germline CDR1 and CDR2: MNHEY and SVGAGI. In DNA, the CDR3 is TGTGCCAGCAGTCGTGGAGGAGGGACAGGTTCCCCGCAGTACTTC. Residues: CASSRGGGTGSPQYF.

V usage is TRBV4-3 and J usage is TRBJ1-2, with a possible D match to TRBD1 (6 bases). This CDR3 contains 15 residues. Germline CDR1 LGHNA, CDR2 YSLEER. The germline V and J ends were trimmed by 4 bases and 8 bases, with 20 bases remaining between them. CDR3: CASSPAPGGDRGYTF. For the CDR3, the DNA is TGCGCCAGCAGCCCCGCCCCCGGGGGCGACCGCGGCTACACCTTC.

The gene calls are TRBV10-2 and TRBJ2-7; D unresolved. The CDR3 runs to 14 residues. The germline gives CDR1 WSHSY, CDR2 SAAADI. Trimming shortened V by 5 bases and J by 3 bases, and 14 bases separated the two germline ends. In DNA, the CDR3 is TGCGCCAGCAGTTCCACGGACGGCTTCTACGAGCAGTACTTC. Amino acid sequence: CASSSTDGFYEQYF.

This sequence joins TRBV18 and TRBJ1-1; TRBD1 matches at 7 bases. The J segment lost 4 bases and the V segment lost 6 bases, leaving 5 bases of the junction unmatched. Germline CDR1 reads KGHSH; CDR2 reads LQKENI. There are 13 residues in the CDR3. The CDR3 DNA reads as TGTGCCAGCTCCCGGGGACAGCCCACTGAAGCTTTCTTT. This sequence encodes CASSRGQPTEAFF.

The V and J genes are TRBV5-5 and TRBJ2-1, with D tentatively TRBD2 (6 bases). With 1 base removed from V and 5 bases from J, the gap between germline ends came to 10 bases. The CDR3 is 14 amino acids. The germline CDR1 and CDR2 sequences are SGHKS and YYEKEE (reference sequence). CDR3 sequence reads: CASSLWTTNNEQFF. The CDR3 coding sequence is TGTGCCAGCAGCTTGTGGACTACCAACAATGAGCAGTTCTTC. The variable domain in full, with the rest retrieved from reference TRBV5-5 and TRBJ2-1, is DAGVTQSPTHLIKTRGQQVTLRCSPISGHKSVSWYQQVLGQGPQFIFQYYEKEERGRGNFPDRFSARQFPNYSSELNVNALLLGDSALYLCASSLWTTNNEQFFGPGTRLTVL.

The chain joins TRBV18 to TRBJ2-5; D is unclear. Germline CDR1 and CDR2: KGHSH and LQKENI. V was clipped by 6 bases and J by 3 bases, with 11 bases between them. The CDR3 extends over 13 amino acids. CDR3: CASSSQREETQYF. For the CDR3, the DNA is TGTGCCAGCTCGTCCCAACGGGAAGAGACCCAGTACTTC. The full variable domain, with the rest looked up from reference TRBV18 and TRBJ2-5, is NAGVMQNPRHLVRRRGQEARLRCSPMKGHSHVYWYRQLPEEGLKFMVYLQKENIIDESGMPKERFSAEFPKEGPSILRIQQVVRGDSAAYFCASSSQREETQYFGPGTRLLVL.

The chain joins TRBV5-1 to TRBJ2-7, with 13 nucleotides matching TRBD2. The CDR3 loop spans 18 amino acids. V lost 1 base and J lost 1; bases outside the gene matches: 8. CDR1 and CDR2 (germline): SGHRS, YFSETQ. The CDR3 loop reads CASSLLGTSGASSYEQYF. DNA of the CDR3: TGCGCCAGCAGCTTGCTCGGGACTAGCGGGGCTTCTTCCTACGAGCAGTACTTC.

This sequence joins TRBV9 and TRBJ2-5, with TRBD2 identical over 7 bases. Germline V gene data show CDR1 as SGDLS and CDR2 as YYNGEE. The CDR3 extends over 15 amino acids. Losses at the gene ends were 2 bases for V and 2 bases for J; bases not matched to a gene: 6. CDR3 residues: CASSVRPSGQETQYF. The CDR3 DNA reads TGTGCCAGCAGCGTGAGGCCTAGCGGACAAGAGACCCAGTACTTC.

The chain employs TRBV2 and TRBJ2-7, with TRBD1 identical over 10 bases. The J segment lost 4 bases and the V segment lost 4 bases, leaving 7 bases of the junction unmatched. From germline, CDR1 is SNHLY and CDR2 FYNNEI. The CDR3 contains 15 residues. Written as DNA, the CDR3 is TGTGCCAGCAGTGTAGGGGGACAGGGGTGGTACGAGCAGTACTTC. Its protein is CASSVGGQGWYEQYF.

This sequence joins TRBV15 and TRBJ1-1; D not certain. Germline loops: CDR1 LNHNV, CDR2 YYDKDF (reference sequence). The germline V and J ends were trimmed by 0 bases and 5 bases, with 13 bases remaining between them. This CDR3 region has 15 residues. The CDR3 coding sequence is TGTGCCACCAGCAGAGATCGCAAGGGAACGACTGAAGCTTTCTTT. As protein: CATSRDRKGTTEAFF.

CDR3 sequence reads: CASSGRTSGTDTQYF. DNA for the CDR3: TGTGCCAGCAGCGGCAGGACTAGCGGCACAGATACGCAGTATTTT. This rearrangement joins TRBV5-8 to TRBJ2-3; 9 nucleotides match TRBD2. Trimming at V came to 4 bases and at J to 1 base, leaving 4 bases not matched to a gene. Germline V gene data show CDR1 as SGHTS and CDR2 as YDEGEE. The CDR3 consists of 15 residues.

Only one count was recorded for this clone. CDR3 in DNA: TGTGCCAGCAGCTCCAACCCCGGACTAGGGGGTGAGCAGTTCTTC. Translating gives CASSSNPGLGGEQFF. The chain carries TRBV11-2 and TRBJ2-1, with D possibly being TRBD2 (7 bases). The V gene lost 4 bases and the J gene lost 9 bases, with 19 bases spanning the gap. Per germline, CDR1 SGHAT and CDR2 FQNNGV. The CDR3 is 15 amino acids.

The chain has TRBV7-9 and TRBJ2-1, with a tentative D call TRBD2 (6 bases). Germline V gives CDR1 SEHNR, CDR2 FQNEAQ (reference sequence). The CDR3 length is 13 residues. V was pared by 5 bases and J by 8 bases, with 13 bases between. The CDR3 here is CASSIPGGDEQFF. The CDR3 nucleotides read TGTGCCAGCAGCATTCCCGGGGGAGATGAGCAGTTCTTC.